This TCR beta chain came from a study of CD8+ T cells in alopecia areata. The wider study: A regimen of oral tofacitinib, 5 to 10 mg twice daily, was given to treated patients.

To note about this clone: Its antigen is currently unknown.

Study-level results: Mice showed clearer TCR sharing than patients did, a gap that was possibly HLA-related.

Reverse transcription of extracted RNA yielded cDNA, which provided the sequencing template. The table came from immunoSEQ multiplex PCR; TCRdb's copy has only in-frame clones and leaves some out. Of over 50,000 clones in the sample, more than 40% were seen once. This receptor was identified in a human donor with alopecia areata. This specimen consisted of CD8+ T cells sorted from blood, obtained at week 0.

The CDR3 here is CASSPRDGGQETQYF. The CDR3 nucleotides are TGCGCCAGCAGCCCCCGGGACGGAGGACAAGAGACCCAGTACTTC. The chain combines TRBV4-1 with TRBJ2-5; D might be TRBD1 or TRBD2, each matching 5 bases. This CDR3 comprises 15 residues. Trimming shortened V by 4 bases and J by 2 bases, and 14 bases separated the two germline ends. The germline V gene encodes CDR1 MGHRA and CDR2 YSYEKL.